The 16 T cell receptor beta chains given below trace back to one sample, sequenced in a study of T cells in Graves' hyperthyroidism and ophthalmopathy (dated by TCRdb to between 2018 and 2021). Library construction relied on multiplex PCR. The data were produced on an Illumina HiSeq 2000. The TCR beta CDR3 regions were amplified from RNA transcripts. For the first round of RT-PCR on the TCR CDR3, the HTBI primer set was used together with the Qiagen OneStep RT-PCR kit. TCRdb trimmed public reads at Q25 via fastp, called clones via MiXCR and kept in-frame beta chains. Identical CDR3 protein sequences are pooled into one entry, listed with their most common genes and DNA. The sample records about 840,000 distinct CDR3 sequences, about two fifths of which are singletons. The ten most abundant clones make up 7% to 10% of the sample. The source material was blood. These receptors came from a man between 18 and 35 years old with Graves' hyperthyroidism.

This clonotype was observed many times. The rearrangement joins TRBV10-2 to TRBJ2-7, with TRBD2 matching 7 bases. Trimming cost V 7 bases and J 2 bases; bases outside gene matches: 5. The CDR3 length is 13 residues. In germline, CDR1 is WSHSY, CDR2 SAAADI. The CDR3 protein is CASIPAGTYEQYF. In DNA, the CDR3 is TGCGCCAGCATTCCAGCGGGGACCTACGAGCAGTACTTC.

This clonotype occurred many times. CDR3 in DNA: TGCAGTGAACAGGGGGGGGAGACCCAGTACTTC. It yields the protein CSEQGGETQYF. V and J are TRBV20-1 and TRBJ2-5, with D possibly being TRBD1 (8 bases). The CDR3 loop spans 11 amino acids. V lost 7 bases, J lost 5 bases, and 11 bases lay in between. CDR1 DFQATT and CDR2 SNEGSKA come from the germline V gene (reference sequence).

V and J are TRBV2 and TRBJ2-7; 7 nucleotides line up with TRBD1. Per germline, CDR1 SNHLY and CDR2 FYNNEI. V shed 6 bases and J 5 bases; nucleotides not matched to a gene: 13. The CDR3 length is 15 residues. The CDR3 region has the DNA TGTGCCAGCAGCACCATGACAGGGATCGGCGACGAGCAGTACTTC. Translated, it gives CASSTMTGIGDEQYF.

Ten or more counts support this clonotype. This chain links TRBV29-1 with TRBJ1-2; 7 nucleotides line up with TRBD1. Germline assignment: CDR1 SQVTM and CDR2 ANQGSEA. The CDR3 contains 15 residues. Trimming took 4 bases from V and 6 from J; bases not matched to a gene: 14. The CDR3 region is CSVVGVSETGDGYTF. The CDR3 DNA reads TGCAGCGTTGTGGGGGTATCGGAAACAGGGGATGGCTACACCTTC.

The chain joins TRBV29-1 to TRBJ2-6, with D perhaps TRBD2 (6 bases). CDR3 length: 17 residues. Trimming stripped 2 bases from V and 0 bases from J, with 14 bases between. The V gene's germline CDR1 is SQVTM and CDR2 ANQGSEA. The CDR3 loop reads CSVERGDHFSGANVLTF. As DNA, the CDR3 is TGCAGCGTTGAACGCGGGGACCACTTCTCTGGGGCCAACGTCCTGACTTTC. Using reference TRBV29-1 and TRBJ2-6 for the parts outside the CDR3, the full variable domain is SAVISQKPSRDICQRGTSLTIQCQVDSQVTMMFWYRQQPGQSLTLIATANQGSEATYESGFVIDKFPISRPNLTFSTLTVSNMSPEDSSIYLCSVERGDHFSGANVLTFGAGSRLTVL.

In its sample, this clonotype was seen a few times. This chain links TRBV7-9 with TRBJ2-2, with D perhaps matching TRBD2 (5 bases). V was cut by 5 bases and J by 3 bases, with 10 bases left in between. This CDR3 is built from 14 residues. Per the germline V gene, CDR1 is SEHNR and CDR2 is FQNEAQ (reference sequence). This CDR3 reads CASSLGLHTGELFF. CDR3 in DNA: TGTGCCAGCAGCCTCGGACTCCACACCGGGGAGCTGTTTTTT.

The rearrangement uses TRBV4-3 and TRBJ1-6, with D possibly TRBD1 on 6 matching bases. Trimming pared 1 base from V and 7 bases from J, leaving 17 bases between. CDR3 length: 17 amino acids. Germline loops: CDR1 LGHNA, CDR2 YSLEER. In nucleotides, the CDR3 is TGCGCCAGCAGCCAAGGGAGCCTCAGGGGAGCCAATTCACCCCTCCACTTT. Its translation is CASSQGSLRGANSPLHF.

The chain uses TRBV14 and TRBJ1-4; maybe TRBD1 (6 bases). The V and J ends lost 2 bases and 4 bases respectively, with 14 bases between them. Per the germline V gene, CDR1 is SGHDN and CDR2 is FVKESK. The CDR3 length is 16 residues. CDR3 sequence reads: CASSQFSGQINEKLFF. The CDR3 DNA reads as TGTGCCAGCAGCCAATTCTCTGGACAGATTAATGAAAAACTGTTTTTT.

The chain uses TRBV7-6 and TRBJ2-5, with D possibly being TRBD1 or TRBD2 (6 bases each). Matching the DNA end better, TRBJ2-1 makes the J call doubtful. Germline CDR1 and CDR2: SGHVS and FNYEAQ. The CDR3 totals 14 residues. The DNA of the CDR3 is TGTGCCAGCAGCTTGACGGAGGGGGTTGGGGAGCAGTTCTTC. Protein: CASSLTEGVGEQFF.

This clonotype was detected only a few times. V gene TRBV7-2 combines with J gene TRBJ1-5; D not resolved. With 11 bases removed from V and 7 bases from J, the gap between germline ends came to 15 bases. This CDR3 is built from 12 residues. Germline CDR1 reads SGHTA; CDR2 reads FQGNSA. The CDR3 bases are TGTGCCTGGAGCGGTACCCACCAGCCCCAGCATTTT. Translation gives CAWSGTHQPQHF.

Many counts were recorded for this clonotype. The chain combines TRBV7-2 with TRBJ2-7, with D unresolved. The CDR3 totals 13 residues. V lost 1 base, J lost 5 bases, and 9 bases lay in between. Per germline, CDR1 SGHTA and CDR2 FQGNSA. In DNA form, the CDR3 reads TGTGCCAGCAGCTTAGGGCGAGTCCACGAGCAGTACTTC. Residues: CASSLGRVHEQYF.

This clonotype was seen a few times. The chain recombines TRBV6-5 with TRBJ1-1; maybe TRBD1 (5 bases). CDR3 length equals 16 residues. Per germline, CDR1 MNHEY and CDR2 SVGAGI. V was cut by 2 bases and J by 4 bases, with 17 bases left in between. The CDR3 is CASSYGESRGGTEAFF. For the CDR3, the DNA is TGTGCCAGCAGTTACGGGGAATCGAGGGGAGGCACTGAAGCTTTCTTT.

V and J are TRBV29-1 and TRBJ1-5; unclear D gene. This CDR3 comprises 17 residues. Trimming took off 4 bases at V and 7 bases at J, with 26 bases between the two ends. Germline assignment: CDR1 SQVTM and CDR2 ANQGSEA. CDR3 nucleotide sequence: TGCAGCGTTGCGGGTTCGAACACTGAAGCTCTAGGGCAGCCCCAGCATTTT. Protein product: CSVAGSNTEALGQPQHF.

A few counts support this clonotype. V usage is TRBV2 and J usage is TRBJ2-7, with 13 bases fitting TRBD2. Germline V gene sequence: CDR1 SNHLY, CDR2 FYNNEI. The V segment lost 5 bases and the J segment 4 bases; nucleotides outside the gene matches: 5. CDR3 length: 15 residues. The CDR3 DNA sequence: TGTGCCAGCAGTAACGGACTAGCGGGAGATTACGAGCAGTACTTC. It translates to CASSNGLAGDYEQYF.

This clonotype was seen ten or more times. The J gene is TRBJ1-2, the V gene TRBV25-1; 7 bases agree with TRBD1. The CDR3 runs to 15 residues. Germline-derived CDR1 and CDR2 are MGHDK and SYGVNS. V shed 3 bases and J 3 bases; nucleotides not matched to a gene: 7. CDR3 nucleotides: TGTGCCAGCAGTGACTCCGGACAGGAGGACTATGGCTACACCTTC. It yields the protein CASSDSGQEDYGYTF.

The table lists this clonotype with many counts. This CDR3 is CASSLRDFNSPLHF. CDR3 sequence (DNA): TGTGCCAGCAGCCTACGGGACTTCAATTCACCCCTCCACTTT. V is TRBV7-8 and J is TRBJ1-6, with a tentative D call TRBD1 (5 bases). This CDR3 comprises 14 residues. V gave up 5 bases and J gave up 7 bases, with 12 bases separating them. In germline, CDR1 is SGHVS, CDR2 FQNEAQ. Full variable domain (outside the CDR3, taken from reference TRBV7-8 and TRBJ1-6): GAGVSQSPRYKVAKRGQDVALRCDPISGHVSLFWYQQALGQGPEFLTYFQNEAQLDKSGLPSDRFFAERPEGSVSTLKIQRTQQEDSAVYLCASSLRDFNSPLHFGNGTRLTVT.